The clone carrying this T cell receptor beta chain showed up just a few times. A single record per CDR3 protein comes from TCRdb applying MiXCR to the 5' RACE reads. This table has hundreds of thousands of distinct CDR3 sequences, 12% appearing once. These data originate in a study of T cells after yellow fever vaccination. The sequence was obtained from a man aged 25 to 45 who received the YFV17D yellow fever vaccine. This specimen was PBMCs, taken on the day of the yellow fever booster vaccination.

CDR3 protein: CASSLSTGRSYEQYF. The CDR3 DNA follows: TGTGCCAGCAGTTTATCGACTGGGAGGAGCTACGAGCAGTACTTC. The chain couples TRBV27 to TRBJ2-7, with a weak D call TRBD2 (6 bases). The V gene lost 0 bases and the J gene lost 3 bases, with 12 bases spanning the gap. Germline V gives CDR1 MNHEY, CDR2 SMNVEV (reference sequence). This CDR3 region has 15 residues.